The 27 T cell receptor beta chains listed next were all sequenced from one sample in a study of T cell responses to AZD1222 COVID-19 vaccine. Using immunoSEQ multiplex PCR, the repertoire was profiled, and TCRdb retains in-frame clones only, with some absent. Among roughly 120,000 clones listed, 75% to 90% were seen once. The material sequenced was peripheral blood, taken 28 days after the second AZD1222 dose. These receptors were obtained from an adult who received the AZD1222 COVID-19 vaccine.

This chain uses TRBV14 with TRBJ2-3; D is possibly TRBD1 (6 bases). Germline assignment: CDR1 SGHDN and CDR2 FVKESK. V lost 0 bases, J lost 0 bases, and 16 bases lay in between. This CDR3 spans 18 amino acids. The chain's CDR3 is CASSQDLAGTTSTDTQYF. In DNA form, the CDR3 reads TGTGCCAGCAGCCAAGATCTAGCAGGGACAACTAGCACAGATACGCAGTATTTT.

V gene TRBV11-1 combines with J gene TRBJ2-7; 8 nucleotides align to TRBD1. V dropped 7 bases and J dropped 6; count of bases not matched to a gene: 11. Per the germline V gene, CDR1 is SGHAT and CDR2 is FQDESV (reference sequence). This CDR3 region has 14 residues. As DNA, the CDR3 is TGTGCCAGCACCCCGACAGGGGAAGCCGGCGAGCAGTACTTC. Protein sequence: CASTPTGEAGEQYF.

This chain's CDR3 is CASSLVGGNTIYF. The CDR3 DNA is TGTGCCAGCAGCTTGGTAGGGGGAAACACCATATATTTT. J is TRBJ1-3 and V is TRBV5-4; D is unresolved. CDR1 is SGHNT and CDR2 is YYREEE in the germline V gene (reference sequence). V lost 0 bases and J 4 bases, leaving 5 bases between the germline ends. The CDR3 contains 13 residues.

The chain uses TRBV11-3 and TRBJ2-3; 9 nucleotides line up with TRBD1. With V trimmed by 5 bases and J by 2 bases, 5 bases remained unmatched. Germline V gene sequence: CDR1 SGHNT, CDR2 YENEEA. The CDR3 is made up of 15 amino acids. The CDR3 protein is CASSTGQGITDTQYF. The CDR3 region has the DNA TGTGCCAGCAGCACGGGACAGGGTATCACAGATACGCAGTATTTT. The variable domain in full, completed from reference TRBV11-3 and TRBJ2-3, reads EAGVVQSPRYKIIEKKQPVAFWCNPISGHNTLYWYLQNLGQGPELLIRYENEEAVDDSQLPKDRFSAERLKGVDSTLKIQPAELGDSAVYLCASSTGQGITDTQYFGPGTRLTVL.

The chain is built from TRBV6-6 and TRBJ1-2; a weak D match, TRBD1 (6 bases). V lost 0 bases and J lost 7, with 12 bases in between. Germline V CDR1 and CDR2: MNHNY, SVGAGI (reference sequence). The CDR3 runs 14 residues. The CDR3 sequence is CASSYSRGEGGYTF. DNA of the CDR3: TGTGCCAGCAGTTACTCCAGGGGAGAGGGTGGCTACACCTTC.

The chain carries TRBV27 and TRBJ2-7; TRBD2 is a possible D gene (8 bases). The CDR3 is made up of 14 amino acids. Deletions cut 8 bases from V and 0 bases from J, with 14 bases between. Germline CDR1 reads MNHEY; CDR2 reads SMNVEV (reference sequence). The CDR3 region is CASGGGTDSYEQYF. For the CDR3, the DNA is TGTGCCAGCGGCGGGGGGACAGACTCCTACGAGCAGTACTTC.

The CDR3 here is CASSTGPNSYNEQFF. CDR3 in DNA: TGTGCCAGCTCGACGGGACCCAACTCCTACAATGAGCAGTTCTTC. The chain joins TRBV6-6 to TRBJ2-1, with D perhaps matching TRBD1 or TRBD2 (5 bases each). This CDR3 has 15 residues. V dropped 8 bases and J dropped 0 bases, with 14 bases sitting between them. Germline-derived CDR1 and CDR2 are MNHNY and SVGAGI (reference sequence).

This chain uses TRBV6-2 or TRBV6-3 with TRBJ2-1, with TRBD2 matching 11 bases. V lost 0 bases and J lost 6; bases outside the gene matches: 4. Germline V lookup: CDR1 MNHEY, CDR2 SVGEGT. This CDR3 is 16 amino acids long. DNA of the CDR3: TGTGCCAGCAGTTACTCGAATCTAGCGGGGGGCAATGAGCAGTTCTTC. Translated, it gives CASSYSNLAGGNEQFF.

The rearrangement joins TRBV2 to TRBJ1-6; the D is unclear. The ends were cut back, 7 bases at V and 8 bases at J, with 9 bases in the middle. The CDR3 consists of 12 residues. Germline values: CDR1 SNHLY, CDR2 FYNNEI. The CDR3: CASNVADSPLHF. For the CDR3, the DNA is TGTGCCAGCAACGTCGCGGATTCACCCCTCCACTTT. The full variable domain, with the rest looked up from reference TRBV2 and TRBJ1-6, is EPEVTQTPSHQVTQMGQEVILRCVPISNHLYFYWYRQILGQKVEFLVSFYNNEISEKSEIFDDQFSVERPDGSNFTLKIRSTKLEDSAMYFCASNVADSPLHFGNGTRLTVT.

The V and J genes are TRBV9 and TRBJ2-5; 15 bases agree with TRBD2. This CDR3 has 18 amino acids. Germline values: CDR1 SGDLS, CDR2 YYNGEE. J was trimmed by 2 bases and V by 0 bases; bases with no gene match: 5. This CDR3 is CASSVAPGLAGGQETQYF. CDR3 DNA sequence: TGTGCCAGCAGCGTAGCCCCCGGACTAGCGGGGGGGCAAGAGACCCAGTACTTC.

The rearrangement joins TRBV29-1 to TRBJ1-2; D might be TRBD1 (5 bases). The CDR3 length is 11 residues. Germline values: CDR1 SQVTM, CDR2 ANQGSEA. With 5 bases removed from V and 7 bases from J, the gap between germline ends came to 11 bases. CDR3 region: CSVQGLGGYTF. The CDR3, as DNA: TGCAGCGTTCAGGGCCTAGGTGGCTACACCTTC.

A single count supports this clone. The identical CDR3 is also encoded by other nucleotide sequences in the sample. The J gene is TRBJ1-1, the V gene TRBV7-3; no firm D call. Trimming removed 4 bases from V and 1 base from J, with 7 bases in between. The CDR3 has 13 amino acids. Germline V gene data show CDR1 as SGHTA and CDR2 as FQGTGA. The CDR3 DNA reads TGTGCCAGCAGCTCCACCCGGAACACTGAAGCTTTCTTT. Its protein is CASSSTRNTEAFF. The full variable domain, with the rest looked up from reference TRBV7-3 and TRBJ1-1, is GAGVSQTPSNKVTEKGKYVELRCDPISGHTALYWYRQSLGQGPEFLIYFQGTGAADDSGLPNDRFFAVRPEGSVSTLKIQRTERGDSAVYLCASSSTRNTEAFFGQGTRLTVV.

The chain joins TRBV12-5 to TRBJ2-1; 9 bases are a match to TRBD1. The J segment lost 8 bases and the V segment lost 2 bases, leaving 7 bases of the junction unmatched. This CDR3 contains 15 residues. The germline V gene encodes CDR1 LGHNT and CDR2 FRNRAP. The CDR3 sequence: CASGLWGQGFDEQFF. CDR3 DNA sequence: TGTGCTAGTGGTTTGTGGGGACAGGGCTTCGATGAGCAGTTCTTC.

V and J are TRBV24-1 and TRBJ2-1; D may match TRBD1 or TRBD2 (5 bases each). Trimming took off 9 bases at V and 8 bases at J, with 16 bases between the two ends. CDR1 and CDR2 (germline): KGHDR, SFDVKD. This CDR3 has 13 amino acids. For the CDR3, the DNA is TGTGCCACCGGGACCGTTAATGGGGATGAGCAGTTCTTC. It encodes CATGTVNGDEQFF.

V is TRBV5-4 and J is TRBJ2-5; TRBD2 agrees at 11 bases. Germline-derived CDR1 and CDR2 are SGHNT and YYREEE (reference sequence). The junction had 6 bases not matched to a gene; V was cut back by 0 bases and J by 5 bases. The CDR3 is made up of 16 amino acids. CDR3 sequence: CASSLAPSGGQETQYF. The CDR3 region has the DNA TGTGCCAGCAGCTTGGCCCCTAGCGGGGGGCAGGAGACCCAGTACTTC.

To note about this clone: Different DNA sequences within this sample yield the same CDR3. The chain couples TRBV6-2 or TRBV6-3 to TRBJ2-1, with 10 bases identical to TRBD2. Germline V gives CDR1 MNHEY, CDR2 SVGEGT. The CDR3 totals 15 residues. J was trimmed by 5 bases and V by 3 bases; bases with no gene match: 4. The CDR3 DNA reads TGTGCCAGCAGTTATCAGCGGGGGGGCCACAATGAGCAGTTCTTC. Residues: CASSYQRGGHNEQFF.

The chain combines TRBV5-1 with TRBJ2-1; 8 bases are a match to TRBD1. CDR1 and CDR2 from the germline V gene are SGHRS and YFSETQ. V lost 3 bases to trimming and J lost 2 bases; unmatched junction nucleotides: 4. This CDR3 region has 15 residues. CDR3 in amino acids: CASSSGGTPYNEQFF. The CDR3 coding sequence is TGCGCCAGCAGCTCAGGGGGCACCCCCTACAATGAGCAGTTCTTC.

CDR3 region: CASSQLGRINQPQHF. The CDR3 DNA reads as TGTGCCAGCAGCCAACTAGGACGGATCAATCAGCCCCAGCATTTT. V is TRBV6-2 or TRBV6-3 and J is TRBJ1-5; no firm D call. The V end lost 6 bases, the J end lost 3 bases, and 15 bases lay between the germline ends. Germline V gives CDR1 MNHEY, CDR2 SVGEGT. The CDR3 has 15 residues.

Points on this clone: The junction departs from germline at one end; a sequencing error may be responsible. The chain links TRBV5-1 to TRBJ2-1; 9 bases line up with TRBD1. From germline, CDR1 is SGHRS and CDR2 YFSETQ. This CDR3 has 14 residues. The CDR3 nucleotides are TGCGCCAGCAGCACGGGGACAGGGTACACTGAGCAGTTCTTC. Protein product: CASSTGTGYTEQFF.

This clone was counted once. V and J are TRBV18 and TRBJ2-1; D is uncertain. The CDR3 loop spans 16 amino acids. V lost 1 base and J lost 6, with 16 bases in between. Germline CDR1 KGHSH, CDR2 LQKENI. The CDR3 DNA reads TGTGCCAGCTCACCACTACCACTCGGAGTGCTCAATGAGCAGTTCTTC. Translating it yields CASSPLPLGVLNEQFF.

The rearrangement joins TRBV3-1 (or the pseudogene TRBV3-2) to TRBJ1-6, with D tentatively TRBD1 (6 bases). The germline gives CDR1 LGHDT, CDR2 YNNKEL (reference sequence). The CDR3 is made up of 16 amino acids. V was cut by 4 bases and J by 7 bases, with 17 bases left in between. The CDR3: CASSRAGGLMNSPLHF. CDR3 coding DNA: TGTGCCAGCAGCCGCGCCGGGGGCTTGATGAATTCACCCCTCCACTTT.

CDR3: CAISDGGGSNTEAFF. DNA of the CDR3: TGTGCCATCAGTGATGGCGGGGGCTCGAACACTGAAGCTTTCTTT. The gene calls are TRBV10-3 and TRBJ1-1, with D perhaps TRBD1 (6 bases). Germline lookup yields CDR1 ENHRY and CDR2 SYGVKD. Trimming removed 3 bases from V and 1 base from J, with 12 bases in between. The CDR3 is 15 amino acids.

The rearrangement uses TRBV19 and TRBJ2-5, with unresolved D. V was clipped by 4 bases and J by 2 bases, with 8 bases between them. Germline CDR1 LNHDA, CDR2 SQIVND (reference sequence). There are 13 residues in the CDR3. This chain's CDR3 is CASSKGYQETQYF. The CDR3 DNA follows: TGTGCCAGTAGTAAGGGCTATCAAGAGACCCAGTACTTC.

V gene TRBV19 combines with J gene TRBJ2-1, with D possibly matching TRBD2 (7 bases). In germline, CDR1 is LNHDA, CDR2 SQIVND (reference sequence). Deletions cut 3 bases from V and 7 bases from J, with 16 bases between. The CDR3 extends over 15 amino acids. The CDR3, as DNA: TGTGCCAGTAGTATCTCCGCGGGGGCGCGGAATGAGCAGTTCTTC. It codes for CASSISAGARNEQFF. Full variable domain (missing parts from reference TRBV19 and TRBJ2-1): DGGITQSPKYLFRKEGQNVTLSCEQNLNHDAMYWYRQDPGQGLRLIYYSQIVNDFQKGDIAEGYSVSREKKESFPLTVTSAQKNPTAFYLCASSISAGARNEQFFGPGTRLTVL.

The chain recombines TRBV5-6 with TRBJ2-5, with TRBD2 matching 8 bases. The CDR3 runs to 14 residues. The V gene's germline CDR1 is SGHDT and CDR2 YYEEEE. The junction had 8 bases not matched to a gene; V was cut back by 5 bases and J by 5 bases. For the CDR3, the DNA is TGTGCCAGCAGTACCGGGGGGGCCTTGGAGACCCAGTACTTC. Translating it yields CASSTGGALETQYF.

The CDR3, as DNA: TGTGCCAGCTCGACCCCGAGCTCCTACGAGCAGTACTTC. Residues: CASSTPSSYEQYF. The V gene is TRBV12-3 or TRBV12-4, the J gene TRBJ2-7; D not certain. This CDR3 region has 13 residues. Between the trimmed V and J ends, which lost 8 bases and 0 bases, there was a span of 11 bases.

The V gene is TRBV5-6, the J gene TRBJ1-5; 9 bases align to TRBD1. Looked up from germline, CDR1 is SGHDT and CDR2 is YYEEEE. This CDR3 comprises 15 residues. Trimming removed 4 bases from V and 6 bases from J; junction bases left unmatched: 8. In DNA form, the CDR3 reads TGTGCCAGCAGCGGACCGGGACAGGGAGTTCAGCCCCAGCATTTT. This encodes CASSGPGQGVQPQHF.